This TCR beta chain was profiled in a study of human T cells and chemical hapten exposure. The overall study: TCR yields per sample varied mostly from small pooled library volume differences. Study-wide results and limits: Positively correlated with patch test score were the counts of PT1 expanded TCRs.

Time point reported: patch test 1, 2 weeks after DPC sensitization. Treatment described: therapeutic diphenylcyclopropenone sensitization with weekly scalp DPC. Total RNA extraction was carried out from unfractionated whole blood. Germline assignment: CDR1 SGHRS and CDR2 YFSETQ. The CDR3 length is 14 residues. The ends were cut back, 0 bases at V and 0 bases at J, with 6 bases in the middle. This clonotype was observed at least ten times. What it binds is not known. It was the library that attached unique molecular identifiers to individual cDNA molecules. Each CDR3 protein is one row after TCRdb ran MiXCR on the RACE reads. The data contain tens of thousands of distinct CDR3 sequences, about 11% of them singletons.

The source was whole blood, collected in connection with sensitization to the hapten diphenylcyclopropenone (DPC). The clonotype originates from a woman aged 55-69 years with alopecia areata. Some clones in this sample may be carry-over from other donors' samples. This rearrangement joins TRBV5-1 to TRBJ1-1; D is uncertain. The DNA of the CDR3 is TGCGCCAGCAGCTTGGACAGATTGAACACTGAAGCTTTCTTT. Translated: CASSLDRLNTEAFF.